The 10 T cell receptor beta chains below were found in one sample sequenced in a study of blood T cell repertoires in COVID-19. Clones were sequenced by immunoSEQ multiplex PCR, and TCRdb holds only the in-frame ones, with some missing. In the table there are around 150,000 clones, approximately 82% of which are singletons. Sequencing was done on a sample of peripheral blood. The receptors stem from a man between 60 and 75 years old who had recovered from COVID-19.

This chain's CDR3 is CASNLGQANEKLFF. CDR3 DNA: TGTGCCAGCAACCTTGGACAAGCTAATGAAAAACTGTTTTTT. The chain links TRBV6-5 to TRBJ1-4; D perhaps matches TRBD1 (5 bases). From germline, CDR1 is MNHEY and CDR2 SVGAGI. The CDR3 length is 14 residues. Trimming took 7 bases from V and 3 from J, leaving 12 bases between them.

As regards this clone: This sample includes further DNA sequences coding for the same CDR3. V is TRBV19 and J is TRBJ2-2; 12 bases are a match to TRBD2. The germline V gene has CDR1 LNHDA and CDR2 SQIVND (reference sequence). The CDR3 length is 16 residues. Trimming cost V 5 bases and J 5 bases; bases outside gene matches: 6. CDR3 sequence: CASSPLAGGPTGELFF. DNA of the CDR3: TGTGCCAGTAGTCCGCTAGCGGGAGGGCCGACCGGGGAGCTGTTTTTT.

The sample holds a few counts of this clone. This chain uses TRBV5-6 with TRBJ2-5; 13 bases fit TRBD2. The CDR3 contains 16 residues. CDR1 SGHDT and CDR2 YYEEEE come from the germline V gene. The ends lost 3 bases at V and 4 bases at J; junction bases unmatched: 6. CDR3 sequence reads: CASSSGLAGERETQYF. CDR3 bases: TGTGCCAGCAGCTCCGGACTAGCGGGGGAAAGAGAGACCCAGTACTTC.

The chain joins TRBV2 to TRBJ2-7, with 8 bases aligning to TRBD1. There are 11 residues in the CDR3. Germline V gene data show CDR1 as SNHLY and CDR2 as FYNNEI. Trimming removed 4 bases from V and 7 bases from J; junction bases left unmatched: 0. The CDR3 DNA follows: TGTGCCAGCAGTGGACAGGGGGAGCAGTACTTC. Its protein product is CASSGQGEQYF.

The chain employs TRBV7-2 and TRBJ1-3; D not resolved. This CDR3 region has 15 residues. V was trimmed by 2 bases and J by 0 bases, leaving 8 bases between them. CDR1 and CDR2 (germline): SGHTA, FQGNSA. CDR3: CASSLWPPSGNTIYF. CDR3 DNA: TGTGCCAGCAGCTTATGGCCCCCCTCTGGAAACACCATATATTTT. The whole variable domain, filled in from reference TRBV7-2 and TRBJ1-3, reads GAGVSQSPSNKVTEKGKDVELRCDPISGHTALYWYRQSLGQGLEFLIYFQGNSAPDKSGLPSDRFSAERTGGSVSTLTIQRTQQEDSAVYLCASSLWPPSGNTIYFGEGSWLTVV.

This chain uses TRBV19 with TRBJ2-7; TRBD1 aligns across 7 bases. CDR3 length: 17 residues. Trimming removed 3 bases from V and 6 bases from J; junction bases left unmatched: 17. Germline V CDR1 and CDR2: LNHDA, SQIVND (reference sequence). As DNA, the CDR3 is TGTGCCAGTAGTATGGGGGACAGAATGGATTTACAGTTCGAGCAGTACTTC. The encoded protein is CASSMGDRMDLQFEQYF. The entire variable domain, with the rest obtained from reference TRBV19 and TRBJ2-7, is as follows: DGGITQSPKYLFRKEGQNVTLSCEQNLNHDAMYWYRQDPGQGLRLIYYSQIVNDFQKGDIAEGYSVSREKKESFPLTVTSAQKNPTAFYLCASSMGDRMDLQFEQYFGPGTRLTVT.

This chain uses TRBV19 with TRBJ1-2, with 7 bases aligning to TRBD1. The junction had 8 bases not matched to a gene; V was cut back by 9 bases and J by 1 base. The CDR3 has 14 amino acids. In germline, CDR1 is LNHDA, CDR2 SQIVND (reference sequence). The DNA of the CDR3 is TGTGCCAGCTCTCCGGGGACAGATAACTATGGCTACACCTTC. The encoded protein is CASSPGTDNYGYTF. Full variable domain (outside the CDR3, taken from reference TRBV19 and TRBJ1-2): DGGITQSPKYLFRKEGQNVTLSCEQNLNHDAMYWYRQDPGQGLRLIYYSQIVNDFQKGDIAEGYSVSREKKESFPLTVTSAQKNPTAFYLCASSPGTDNYGYTFGSGTRLTVV.

This clone was seen a handful of times. The CDR3 loop reads CASSPSGGYYGYTF. CDR3 in DNA: TGCGCCAGCAGCCCGAGCGGAGGGTACTATGGCTACACCTTC. V is TRBV4-3 and J is TRBJ1-2, with unresolved D. CDR1 is LGHNA, CDR2 YSLEER, per germline. The ends were cut back, 4 bases at V and 3 bases at J, with 12 bases in the middle. The CDR3 length is 14 residues.

Turning to this clone: The germline gene is not matched at one end of the junction; a read error may be the cause. The V call is TRBV15, the J call TRBJ2-7; D not certain. CDR1 is LNHNV, CDR2 YYDKDF, per germline (reference sequence). The CDR3 contains 12 residues. CDR3 coding DNA: TGTGCCACCAGCCGAGACGGCTACGAGCAGTACTTC. Translation: CATSRDGYEQYF.

This chain's CDR3 is CASSQDRDTEAFF. The CDR3 bases are TGTGCCAGCAGCCAAGACCGGGATACTGAAGCTTTCTTT. The V call is TRBV3-1 (or the pseudogene TRBV3-2), the J call TRBJ1-1; unclear D gene. Germline V gene sequence: CDR1 LGHDT, CDR2 YNNKEL (reference sequence). V was cut by 0 bases and J by 5 bases, with 7 bases left in between. This CDR3 is built from 13 residues.